The 9 T cell receptor beta chains below were found in one sample sequenced in a study of CD8 T cells in Susac syndrome. An amount of RNA that ranged from roughly 0.5 to 1 ug was reverse transcribed with random hexamers. TCRdb reanalysed the immunoSEQ multiplex PCR reads using MiXCR and keeps one entry per CDR3 protein. This sample carries 150,000 to 200,000 distinct CDR3 sequences, just over 90% of them seen once, and the ten largest clones take approximately 0.082%. The specimen was CD4+ T cells from PBMCs. The receptors stem from a human donor in good health.

The chain recombines TRBV6-1 with TRBJ2-5, with 12 bases aligning to TRBD2. Trimming removed 6 bases from V and 5 bases from J; junction bases left unmatched: 13. The CDR3 spans 17 residues. Germline V gene data show CDR1 as MNHNS and CDR2 as SASEGT. CDR3 sequence: CASRGTTSGRRPETQYF. CDR3 in DNA: TGTGCCAGCAGGGGGACTACTAGCGGGAGGAGGCCGGAGACCCAGTACTTC.

J is TRBJ2-1 and V is TRBV20-1, with TRBD2 identical over 11 bases. J was trimmed by 6 bases and V by 7 bases; bases with no gene match: 8. This CDR3 is built from 14 residues. Germline lookup yields CDR1 DFQATT and CDR2 SNEGSKA (reference sequence). The CDR3 DNA sequence: TGCAGTGTGAAAGGCGGGACTAGCGGCAATGAGCAGTTCTTC. Translating it yields CSVKGGTSGNEQFF.

The chain joins TRBV7-9 to TRBJ2-3, with 9 nucleotides matching TRBD1. Per the germline V gene, CDR1 is SEHNR and CDR2 is FQNEAQ (reference sequence). This CDR3 spans 16 amino acids. After removal of 5 bases from V and 3 bases from J, the junction contained 9 bases not matched to a gene. DNA of the CDR3: TGTGCCAGCAGCGAAACCCGGGACAGGGCAACAGATACGCAGTATTTT. Its protein product is CASSETRDRATDTQYF.

The chain combines TRBV7-9 with TRBJ2-7, with D perhaps matching TRBD2 (5 bases). V lost 0 bases and J lost 4, with 10 bases in between. The CDR3 has 14 residues. The germline CDR1 and CDR2 sequences are SEHNR and FQNEAQ (reference sequence). The CDR3, as DNA: TGTGCCAGCAGCTTAGCCGGGGTGCGTTACGAGCAGTACTTC. Translating gives CASSLAGVRYEQYF.

The chain uses TRBV4-1 and TRBJ1-6, with no clear D. Germline V gene data show CDR1 as MGHRA and CDR2 as YSYEKL. This CDR3 region has 16 residues. V was clipped by 4 bases and J by 9 bases, with 19 bases between them. CDR3 DNA sequence: TGCGCCAGCAGCCGCCTCCTTCGGGAGAAGGTTTCACCCCTCCACTTT. Translating it yields CASSRLLREKVSPLHF.

The chain has TRBV2 and TRBJ2-6; D is undetermined. V was clipped by 7 bases and J by 0 bases, with 7 bases between them. Germline CDR1 SNHLY, CDR2 FYNNEI. This CDR3 contains 14 residues. The CDR3 DNA reads as TGTGCCAGCACCACGGACTCTGGGGCCAACGTCCTGACTTTC. Its protein is CASTTDSGANVLTF.

The chain recombines TRBV14 with TRBJ2-7, with D uncertain. The CDR3 contains 15 residues. The V gene's germline CDR1 is SGHDN and CDR2 FVKESK. V was shortened by 2 bases and J by 2 bases, with 13 bases between the two germline ends. The CDR3 bases are TGTGCCAGCAGCCAACACCATGCCGGAACCTACGAGCAGTACTTC. As protein: CASSQHHAGTYEQYF.

The chain has TRBV7-2 and TRBJ1-4, with D perhaps matching TRBD1 (5 bases). The CDR3 is made up of 15 amino acids. V lost 2 bases, J lost 4 bases, and 11 bases lay in between. Germline lookup yields CDR1 SGHTA and CDR2 FQGNSA. In DNA form, the CDR3 reads TGTGCCAGCAGCTTAAGTGTAGGGGATAATGAAAAACTGTTTTTT. Amino acid sequence: CASSLSVGDNEKLFF.

This clonotype was counted a single time. This chain connects TRBV29-1 to TRBJ2-3; 11 positions agree with TRBD1. J was trimmed by 5 bases and V by 3 bases; bases with no gene match: 4. The CDR3 totals 14 residues. Germline CDR1 reads SQVTM; CDR2 reads ANQGSEA. The CDR3: CSVDKGTGGDTQYF. CDR3 DNA sequence: TGCAGCGTTGACAAGGGGACAGGGGGAGATACGCAGTATTTT.